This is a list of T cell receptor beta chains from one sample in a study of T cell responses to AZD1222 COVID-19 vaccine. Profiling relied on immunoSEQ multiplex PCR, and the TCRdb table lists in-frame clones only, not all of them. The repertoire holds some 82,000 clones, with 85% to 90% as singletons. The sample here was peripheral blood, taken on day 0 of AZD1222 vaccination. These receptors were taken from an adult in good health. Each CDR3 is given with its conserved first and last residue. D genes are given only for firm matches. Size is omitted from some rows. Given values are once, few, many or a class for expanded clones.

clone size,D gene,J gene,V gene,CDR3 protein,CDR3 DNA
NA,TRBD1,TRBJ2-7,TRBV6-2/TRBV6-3,CASSRTGTGGYEQYF,TGTGCCAGCAGTCGGACCGGGACAGGGGGCTACGAGCAGTACTTC
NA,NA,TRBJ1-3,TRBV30,CAWSLRVSGNTIYF,TGTGCCTGGAGTCTGAGGGTGTCTGGAAACACCATATATTTT
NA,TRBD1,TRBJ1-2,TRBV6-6,CASSPGQVIYGYTF,TGTGCCAGCAGTCCGGGACAGGTCATATATGGCTACACCTTC
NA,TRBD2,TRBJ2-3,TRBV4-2,CASRKIAGATDTQYF,TGTGCCAGCAGGAAAATAGCGGGTGCCACAGATACGCAGTATTTT
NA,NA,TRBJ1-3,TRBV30,CAFHGGLFSGNTIYF,TGTGCCTTCCATGGGGGGTTATTCTCTGGAAACACCATATATTTT
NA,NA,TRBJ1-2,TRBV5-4,CASSRDGHYGYTF,TGTGCCAGCAGCCGGGACGGGCACTATGGCTACACCTTC
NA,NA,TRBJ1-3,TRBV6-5,CASSLTAFSGNTIYF,TGTGCCAGCAGTTTAACAGCGTTCTCTGGAAACACCATATATTTT
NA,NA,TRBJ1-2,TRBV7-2,CASSLGTSGGYTF,TGTGCCAGCAGCTTAGGGACGTCTGGGGGCTACACCTTC
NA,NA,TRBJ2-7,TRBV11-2,CASSFFDTRVYEQYF,TGTGCCAGCAGCTTTTTCGACACGCGCGTTTACGAGCAGTACTTC
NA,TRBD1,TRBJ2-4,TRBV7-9,CASAWTGNIQYF,TGTGCCAGCGCCTGGACAGGGAACATTCAGTACTTC
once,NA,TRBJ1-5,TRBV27,CASSLYPEGQPQHF,TGTGCCAGCAGTTTATATCCTGAAGGTCAGCCCCAGCATTTT
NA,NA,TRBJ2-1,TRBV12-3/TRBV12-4,CASSIGYYNEQFF,TGTGCCAGCAGTATAGGTTACTACAATGAGCAGTTCTTC
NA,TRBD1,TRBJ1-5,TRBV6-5,CASIPTTGAQPQHF,TGTGCCAGCATCCCTACGACAGGGGCACAGCCCCAGCATTTT
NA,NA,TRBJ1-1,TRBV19,CASSTYSRGNTEAFF,TGTGCCAGTAGTACCTATTCGCGGGGGAACACTGAAGCTTTCTTT
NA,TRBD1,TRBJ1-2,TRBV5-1,CASSPYRGSFYGYTF,TGCGCCAGCAGCCCTTACAGGGGGAGTTTCTATGGCTACACCTTC
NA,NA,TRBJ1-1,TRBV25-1,CASKRDIRTEAFF,TGTGCCAGCAAGCGGGATATACGGACTGAAGCTTTCTTT
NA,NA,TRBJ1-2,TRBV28,CASVQGPRFTHYGYTF,TGTGCCAGCGTCCAGGGGCCCCGATTTACACACTATGGCTACACCTTC
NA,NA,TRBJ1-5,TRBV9,CASSDDLNQPQHF,TGTGCCAGCAGCGACGACTTGAATCAGCCCCAGCATTTT
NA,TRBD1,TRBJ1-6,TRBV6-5,CASRPGTGILPLHF,TGTGCCAGCAGGCCGGGGACAGGGATATTACCCCTCCACTTT
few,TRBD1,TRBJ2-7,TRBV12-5,CASGLVQWDSADF,TGTGCTAGTGGTTTGGTACAGTGGGACAGTGCTGACTTC
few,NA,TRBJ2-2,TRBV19,CATGSGTGLNTGELFF,TGTGCCACCGGGTCGGGAACAGGGCTAAACACCGGGGAGCTGTTTTTT
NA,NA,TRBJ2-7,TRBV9,CASSVVAGDYEQYF,TGTGCCAGCAGCGTAGTGGCAGGGGATTACGAGCAGTACTTC
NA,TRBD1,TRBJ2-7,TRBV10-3,CAISEAKRQGTVYEQYF,TGTGCCATCAGTGAGGCAAAAAGACAGGGCACCGTCTACGAGCAGTACTTC
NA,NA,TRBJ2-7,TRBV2,CASRGTESYEQYF,TGTGCCAGCAGGGGGACTGAATCCTACGAGCAGTACTTC
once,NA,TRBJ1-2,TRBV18,CASSPDRNYGYTF,TGTGCCAGCTCACCGGACAGAAACTATGGCTACACCTTC
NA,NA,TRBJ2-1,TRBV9,CASSPQGGPRFNEQFF,TGTGCCAGCAGCCCCCAGGGAGGCCCCCGCTTCAATGAGCAGTTCTTC
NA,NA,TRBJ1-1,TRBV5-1,CASSPQTGLNTEAFF,TGCGCCAGCAGCCCTCAGACAGGCTTGAACACTGAAGCTTTCTTT
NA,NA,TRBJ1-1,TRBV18,CASSPVGGNTEAFF,TGTGCCAGCTCACCAGTAGGTGGGAACACTGAAGCTTTCTTT
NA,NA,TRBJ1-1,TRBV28,CASSLGGGTEAFF,TGTGCCAGCAGTTTGGGCGGCGGCACTGAAGCTTTCTTT
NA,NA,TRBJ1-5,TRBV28,CASSLRVQPQHF,TGTGCCAGCAGTTTAAGGGTACAGCCCCAGCATTTT
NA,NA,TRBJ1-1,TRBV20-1,CSAMDTEAFF,TGCAGTGCCATGGACACTGAAGCTTTCTTT
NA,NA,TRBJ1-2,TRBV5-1,CASSPGTVNYGYTF,TGCGCCAGCAGCCCAGGGACCGTTAACTATGGCTACACCTTC
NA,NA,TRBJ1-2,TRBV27,CASSLNPTGEGGHYGYTF,TGTGCCAGCAGCCTTAACCCCACCGGCGAGGGGGGGCACTATGGCTACACCTTC
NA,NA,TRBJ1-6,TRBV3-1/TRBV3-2,CASSTRDFNSPLHF,TGTGCCAGCAGCACCCGGGACTTTAATTCACCCCTCCACTTT
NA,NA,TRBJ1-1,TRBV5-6,CASSNGQTMNTEAFF,TGTGCCAGCAGCAACGGACAGACTATGAACACTGAAGCTTTCTTT
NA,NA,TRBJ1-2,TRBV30,CAFSEGNYGYTF,TGTGCCTTCTCGGAGGGAAACTATGGCTACACCTTC
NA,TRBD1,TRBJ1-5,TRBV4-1,CASSPPPQGVGASWQPQHF,TGCGCCAGCAGCCCCCCTCCGCAGGGGGTTGGGGCAAGTTGGCAGCCCCAGCATTTT
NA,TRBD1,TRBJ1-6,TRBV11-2,CASSMGQVVASPLHF,TGTGCCAGCAGCATGGGACAGGTAGTGGCTTCACCCCTCCACTTT
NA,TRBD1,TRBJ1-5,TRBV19,CASSIIGTGNSNQPQHF,TGTGCCAGTAGTATTATTGGGACAGGGAATAGCAATCAGCCCCAGCATTTT
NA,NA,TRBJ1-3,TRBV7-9,CASSLGQSSSGNTIYF,TGTGCCAGCAGCTTAGGTCAGTCGAGCTCTGGAAACACCATATATTTT
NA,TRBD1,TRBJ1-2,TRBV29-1,CSVVQGAGYGYTF,TGCAGCGTTGTGCAGGGGGCTGGGTATGGCTACACCTTC
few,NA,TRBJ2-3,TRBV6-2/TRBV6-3,CASSYQVTDTQYF,TGTGCCAGCAGTTACCAGGTTACAGATACGCAGTATTTT
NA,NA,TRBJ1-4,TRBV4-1,CASSQERTLNEKLFF,TGCGCCAGCAGCCAAGAACGTACGCTTAATGAAAAACTGTTTTTT
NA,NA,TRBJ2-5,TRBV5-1,CASSLGVGRETQYF,TGCGCCAGCAGCTTGGGAGTCGGACGCGAGACCCAGTACTTC
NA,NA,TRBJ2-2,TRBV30,CAWSTQGTGELFF,TGTGCCTGGAGTACTCAGGGAACCGGGGAGCTGTTTTTT
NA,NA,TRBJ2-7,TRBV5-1,CASSLEQGLYEQYF,TGCGCCAGCAGCTTGGAACAGGGACTGTACGAGCAGTACTTC
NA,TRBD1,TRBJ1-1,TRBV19,CASSQGVPAEAFF,TGTGCCAGTAGCCAGGGGGTACCCGCTGAAGCTTTCTTT
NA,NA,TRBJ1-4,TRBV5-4,CASSLGLGFDEKLFF,TGTGCCAGCAGCTTGGGTCTAGGGTTCGATGAAAAACTGTTTTTT
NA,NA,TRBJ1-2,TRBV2,CASSEWDPAPNYGYTF,TGTGCCAGCAGTGAATGGGATCCTGCCCCTAACTATGGCTACACCTTC